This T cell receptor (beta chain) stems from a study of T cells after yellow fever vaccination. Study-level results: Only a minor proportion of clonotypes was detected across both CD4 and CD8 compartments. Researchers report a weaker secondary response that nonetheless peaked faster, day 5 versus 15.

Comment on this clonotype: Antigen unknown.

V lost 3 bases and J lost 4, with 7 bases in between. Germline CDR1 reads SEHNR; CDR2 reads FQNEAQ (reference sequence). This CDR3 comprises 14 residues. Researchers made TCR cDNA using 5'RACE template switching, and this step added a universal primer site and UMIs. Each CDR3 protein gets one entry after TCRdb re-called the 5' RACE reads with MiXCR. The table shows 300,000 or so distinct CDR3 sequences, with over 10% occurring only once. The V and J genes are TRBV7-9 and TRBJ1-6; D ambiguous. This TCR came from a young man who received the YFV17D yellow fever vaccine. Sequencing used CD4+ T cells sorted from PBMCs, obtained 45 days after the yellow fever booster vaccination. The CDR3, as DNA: TGTGCCAGCAGCTTGGAACAGTATAATTCACCCCTCCACTTT. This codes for CASSLEQYNSPLHF. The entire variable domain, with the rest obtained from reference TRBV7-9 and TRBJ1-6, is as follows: DTGVSQNPRHKITKRGQNVTFRCDPISEHNRLYWYRQTLGQGPEFLTYFQNEAQLEKSRLLSDRFSAERPKGSFSTLEIQRTEQGDSAMYLCASSLEQYNSPLHFGNGTRLTVT.